This is a list of T cell receptor beta chains from one sample in a study of PD-1 blockade in classical Hodgkin lymphoma. Assay: immunoSEQ multiplex PCR; the TCRdb copy retains only in-frame clones and omits some. Here the sample spans about 98,000 clones, 81% being singletons. Here the sequenced sample was peripheral blood mononuclear cells (PBMCs), taken before the second cycle of nivolumab. The receptors shown here come from a human donor with classical Hodgkin lymphoma. The conserved cysteine and the conserved F or W are not part of the CDR3 here. Each record gives: V gene, J gene, CDR3 protein.

V gene: TRBV5-1
J gene: TRBJ1-1
CDR3 protein: ASSSDGWSTEAF

V gene: TRBV6-5
J gene: TRBJ2-7
CDR3 protein: ASSRLAGEFYEQY

V gene: TRBV18
J gene: TRBJ2-6
CDR3 protein: ASSPLQGSSPGANVLT

V gene: TRBV9
J gene: TRBJ2-3
CDR3 protein: ASSVMASGSGTDTQY

V gene: TRBV2
J gene: TRBJ2-5
CDR3 protein: ASSGRPETQY

V gene: TRBV5-1
J gene: TRBJ2-3
CDR3 protein: ASSLAADTQY

V gene: TRBV19
J gene: TRBJ1-5
CDR3 protein: ASGGQANQPQH

V gene: TRBV29-1
J gene: TRBJ2-3
CDR3 protein: SVEERWGTDTQY

V gene: TRBV28
J gene: TRBJ1-2
CDR3 protein: ASSSWTGHGYT

V gene: TRBV11-1
J gene: TRBJ2-7
CDR3 protein: ASSLVQAGETTYEQY

V gene: TRBV5-1
J gene: TRBJ1-3
CDR3 protein: ASGHYSGNTIY

V gene: TRBV9
J gene: TRBJ2-2
CDR3 protein: ASSVGDRGPHDTGELF

V gene: TRBV10-2
J gene: TRBJ2-1
CDR3 protein: ASSEFERVWQF

V gene: TRBV10-3
J gene: TRBJ1-5
CDR3 protein: AISEIYSNQPQH

V gene: TRBV15
J gene: TRBJ2-1
CDR3 protein: ATSRDTGAHNEQF

V gene: TRBV25-1
J gene: TRBJ2-7
CDR3 protein: ASSDRQGRYEQY

V gene: TRBV5-1
J gene: TRBJ2-3
CDR3 protein: ASSLGASGSTDTQY

V gene: TRBV18
J gene: TRBJ1-1
CDR3 protein: ASSPGTTEAF

V gene: TRBV19
J gene: TRBJ2-2
CDR3 protein: ASRPGQTNTGELF

V gene: TRBV14
J gene: TRBJ1-1
CDR3 protein: ASSQDPNTEAF

V gene: TRBV19
J gene: TRBJ2-5
CDR3 protein: ASSPTWAQETQY

V gene: TRBV2
J gene: TRBJ2-3
CDR3 protein: ASSDARSTDTQY

V gene: TRBV7-6
J gene: TRBJ2-1
CDR3 protein: ASSLVTGLSSYNEQF

V gene: TRBV18
J gene: TRBJ2-4
CDR3 protein: ASSGNRDNQY

V gene: TRBV5-5
J gene: TRBJ2-6
CDR3 protein: ASSFPNPGSSGANVLT

V gene: TRBV11-2
J gene: TRBJ1-1
CDR3 protein: ASSLDLQLGTGAF

V gene: TRBV2
J gene: TRBJ1-5
CDR3 protein: ASSRTGGYNQPQH

V gene: TRBV5-1
J gene: TRBJ1-3
CDR3 protein: ASSLGPRGTSGNTIY

V gene: TRBV7-2
J gene: TRBJ2-7
CDR3 protein: ASSLAGQGGSGEQY

V gene: TRBV19
J gene: TRBJ2-1
CDR3 protein: ASSEGGPHYNEQF

V gene: TRBV30
J gene: TRBJ2-5
CDR3 protein: AWSVGGSQETQY

V gene: TRBV2
J gene: TRBJ1-2
CDR3 protein: ASSERGGYGYT

V gene: TRBV5-1
J gene: TRBJ2-2
CDR3 protein: ASSLARLAGGSGELF

V gene: TRBV6-1
J gene: TRBJ1-1
CDR3 protein: ASSGQFQAEAF

V gene: TRBV7-9
J gene: TRBJ1-5
CDR3 protein: ASSLGDGDSNQPQH

V gene: TRBV21-1
J gene: TRBJ2-7
CDR3 protein: ASSRPSLKTGPSYEQY

V gene: TRBV5-1
J gene: TRBJ1-3
CDR3 protein: ASSRTGGFSGNTIY

V gene: TRBV5-1
J gene: TRBJ2-6
CDR3 protein: ASSLDRAGVGTGANVLT

V gene: TRBV10-3
J gene: TRBJ2-7
CDR3 protein: AISALGRDSYEQY

V gene: TRBV10-3
J gene: TRBJ1-1
CDR3 protein: AISLQGRNTEAF

V gene: TRBV4-1
J gene: TRBJ2-3
CDR3 protein: ASSQAGLAGTDTQY

V gene: TRBV5-4
J gene: TRBJ2-3
CDR3 protein: ASSRSGSTDTQY

V gene: TRBV7-9
J gene: TRBJ1-2
CDR3 protein: ASSPQRQSSYFRYGYT

V gene: TRBV11-2
J gene: TRBJ2-7
CDR3 protein: ASSSLLSSYEQY

V gene: TRBV2
J gene: TRBJ1-2
CDR3 protein: ASSVTGHGYT

V gene: TRBV4-3
J gene: TRBJ2-5
CDR3 protein: ASSLGLEETQY

V gene: TRBV30
J gene: TRBJ2-4
CDR3 protein: ASLGGGGSKNIQY

V gene: TRBV5-1
J gene: TRBJ2-1
CDR3 protein: ASSLDRGRVGNEQF

V gene: TRBV10-3
J gene: TRBJ1-2
CDR3 protein: AISAGSTYYGYT

V gene: TRBV11-2
J gene: TRBJ2-1
CDR3 protein: ASSTYRDRDYNEQF

V gene: TRBV5-8
J gene: TRBJ2-3
CDR3 protein: ASSSHLARGADTQY

V gene: TRBV11-2
J gene: TRBJ2-3
CDR3 protein: ASSYRDRVPDTQY